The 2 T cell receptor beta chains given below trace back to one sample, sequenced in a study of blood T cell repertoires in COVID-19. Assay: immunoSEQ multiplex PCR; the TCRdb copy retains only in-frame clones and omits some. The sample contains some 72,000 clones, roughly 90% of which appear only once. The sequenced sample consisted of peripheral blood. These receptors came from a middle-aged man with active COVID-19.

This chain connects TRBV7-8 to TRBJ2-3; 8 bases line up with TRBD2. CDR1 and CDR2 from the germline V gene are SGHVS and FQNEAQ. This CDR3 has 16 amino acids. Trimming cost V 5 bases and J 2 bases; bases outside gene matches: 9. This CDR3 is CASSPRTSRVTDTQYF. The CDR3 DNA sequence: TGTGCCAGCAGCCCCAGGACTAGCAGAGTCACAGATACGCAGTATTTT.

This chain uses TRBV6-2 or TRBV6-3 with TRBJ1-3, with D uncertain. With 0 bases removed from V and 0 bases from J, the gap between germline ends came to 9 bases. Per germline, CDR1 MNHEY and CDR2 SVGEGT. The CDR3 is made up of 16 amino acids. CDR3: CASSYSMAFSGNTIYF. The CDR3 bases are TGTGCCAGCAGTTACTCGATGGCCTTCTCTGGAAACACCATATATTTT.